This TCR beta chain was captured by sequencing in a study of cytomegalovirus exposure and HLA in healthy donors. Findings and limits, study-wide: Researchers had no immune exposure information except CMV serostatus available. The study flagged roughly 160 TCR beta chains as cytomegalovirus-associated. Several of the most significant clusters were apparently associated with common viral pathogens in a later analysis. A later look showed TCR association rates differing by HLA locus, highest for DRB1 and lowest for HLA-C.

This clone was seen once. Its antigen is currently unknown. PCR was performed using 60 Vbeta and 13 Jbeta primers. Generated by immunoSEQ multiplex PCR, the TCRdb table keeps only in-frame clones and is missing some. Counted here are 300,000 or so clones, roughly four fifths occurring once; the ten biggest clones make up 1.5% to 2.5%. CDR3 length: 13 amino acids. Looked up from germline, CDR1 is SGHRS and CDR2 is YFSETQ. Germline trimming cut 0 bases from V and 10 bases from J; bases unmatched to any gene: 5. V and J are TRBV5-1 and TRBJ1-2; 8 positions match TRBD1. The source of this sequence is a woman aged 40 to 50 in good health and CMV-seropositive. The sample comprised PBMCs. CDR3 amino acids: CASSLGRGLDYTF. CDR3 nucleotide sequence: TGCGCCAGCAGCTTGGGCAGGGGGCTTGACTACACCTTC.